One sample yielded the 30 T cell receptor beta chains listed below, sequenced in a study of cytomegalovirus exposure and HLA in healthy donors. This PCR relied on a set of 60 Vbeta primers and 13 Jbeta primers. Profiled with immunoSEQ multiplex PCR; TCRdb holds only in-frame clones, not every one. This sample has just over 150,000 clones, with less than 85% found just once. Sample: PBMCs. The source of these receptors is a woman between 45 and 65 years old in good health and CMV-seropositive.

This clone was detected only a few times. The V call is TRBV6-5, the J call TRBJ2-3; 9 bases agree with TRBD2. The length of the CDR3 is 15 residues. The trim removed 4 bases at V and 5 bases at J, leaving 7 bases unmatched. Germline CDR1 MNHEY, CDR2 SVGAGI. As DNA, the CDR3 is TGTGCCAGCAGTTGGGCGGGGGGGCTTGGAGATACGCAGTATTTT. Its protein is CASSWAGGLGDTQYF.

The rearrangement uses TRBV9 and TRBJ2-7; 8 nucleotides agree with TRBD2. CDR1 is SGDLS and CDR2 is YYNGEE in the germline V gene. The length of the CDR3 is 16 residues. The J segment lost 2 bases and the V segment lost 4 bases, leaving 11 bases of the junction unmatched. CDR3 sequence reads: CASSPPPGGSTYEQYF. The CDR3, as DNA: TGTGCCAGCAGCCCCCCCCCGGGGGGGTCCACCTACGAGCAGTACTTC.

CDR3 sequence reads: CASSFISRAGTLTNEQFF. In nucleotides, the CDR3 is TGTGCCAGCAGCTTTATATCCCGAGCGGGGACCCTTACCAATGAGCAGTTCTTC. V is TRBV5-4 and J is TRBJ2-1; TRBD2 agrees at 7 bases. Per the germline V gene, CDR1 is SGHNT and CDR2 is YYREEE (reference sequence). V shed 2 bases, J shed 6 bases, and the junction held 17 bases outside the gene matches. This CDR3 region has 18 residues. The full variable domain, completed using reference TRBV5-4 and TRBJ2-1, is ETGVTQSPTHLIKTRGQQVTLRCSSQSGHNTVSWYQQALGQGPQFIFQYYREEENGRGNFPPRFSGLQFPNYSSELNVNALELDDSALYLCASSFISRAGTLTNEQFFGPGTRLTVL.

As DNA, the CDR3 is TGCAGCGTCTCCGGGACAGGAGGCCAGCCCCAGCATTTT. It codes for CSVSGTGGQPQHF. The chain has TRBV29-1 and TRBJ1-5; 8 bases line up with TRBD1. The CDR3 length is 13 residues. The trim removed 6 bases at V and 7 bases at J, leaving 8 bases unmatched. CDR1 SQVTM and CDR2 ANQGSEA come from the germline V gene.

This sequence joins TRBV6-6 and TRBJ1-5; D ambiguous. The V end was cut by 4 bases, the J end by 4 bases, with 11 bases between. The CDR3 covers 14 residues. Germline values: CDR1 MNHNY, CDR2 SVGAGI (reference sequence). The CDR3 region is CASSLTTGNQPQHF. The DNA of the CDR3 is TGTGCCAGCAGTTTGACAACGGGGAATCAGCCCCAGCATTTT.

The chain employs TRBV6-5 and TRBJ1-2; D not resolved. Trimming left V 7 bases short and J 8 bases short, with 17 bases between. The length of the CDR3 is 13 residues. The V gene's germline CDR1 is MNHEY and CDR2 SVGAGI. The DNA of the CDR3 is TGTGCCAGCACCTCCCGGATGGAGCACGGCTACACCTTC. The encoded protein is CASTSRMEHGYTF.

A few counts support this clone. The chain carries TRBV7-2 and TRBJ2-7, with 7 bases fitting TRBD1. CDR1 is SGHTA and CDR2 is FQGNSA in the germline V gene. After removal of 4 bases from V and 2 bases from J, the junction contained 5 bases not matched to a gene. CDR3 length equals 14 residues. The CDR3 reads CASSSQGRPYEQYF. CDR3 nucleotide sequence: TGTGCCAGCAGCTCACAGGGGCGACCCTACGAGCAGTACTTC.

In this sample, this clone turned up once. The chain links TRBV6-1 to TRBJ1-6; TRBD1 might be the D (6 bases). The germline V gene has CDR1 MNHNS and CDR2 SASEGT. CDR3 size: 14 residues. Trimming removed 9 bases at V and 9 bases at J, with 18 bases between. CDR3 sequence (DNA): TGTGCCAGTATTAGACAGGCGATAGGTTCACCCCTCCACTTT. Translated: CASIRQAIGSPLHF.

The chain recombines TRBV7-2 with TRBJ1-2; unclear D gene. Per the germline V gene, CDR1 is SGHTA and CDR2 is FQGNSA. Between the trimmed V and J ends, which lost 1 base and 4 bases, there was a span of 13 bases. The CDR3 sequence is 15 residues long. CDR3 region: CASSLEFSLSYGYTF. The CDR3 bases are TGTGCCAGCAGCTTAGAGTTTAGTCTCTCCTATGGCTACACCTTC.

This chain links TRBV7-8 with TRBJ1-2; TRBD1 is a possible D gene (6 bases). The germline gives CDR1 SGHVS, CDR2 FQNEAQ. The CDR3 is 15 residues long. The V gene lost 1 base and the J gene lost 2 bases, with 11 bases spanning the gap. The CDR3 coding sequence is TGTGCCAGCAGCTTAGGATCAGGGGTAAACTATGGCTACACCTTC. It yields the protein CASSLGSGVNYGYTF.

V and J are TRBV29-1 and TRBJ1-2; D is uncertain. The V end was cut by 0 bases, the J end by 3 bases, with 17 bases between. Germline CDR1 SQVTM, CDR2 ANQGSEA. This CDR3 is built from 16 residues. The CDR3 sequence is CSVEDRGTYWDYGYTF. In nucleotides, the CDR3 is TGCAGCGTTGAAGATCGGGGAACTTATTGGGACTATGGCTACACCTTC.

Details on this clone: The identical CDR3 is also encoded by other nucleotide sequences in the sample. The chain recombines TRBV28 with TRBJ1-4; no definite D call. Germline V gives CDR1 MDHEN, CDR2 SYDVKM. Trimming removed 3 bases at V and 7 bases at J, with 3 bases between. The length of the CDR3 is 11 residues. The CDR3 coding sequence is TGTGCCAGCAGTTTCGGTGAAAAACTGTTTTTT. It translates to CASSFGEKLFF.

CDR3 DNA: TGTGCCAGCAGCGTAGGGGGGACAGCCGGCTCCTACGAGCAGTACTTC. Translated: CASSVGGTAGSYEQYF. This chain joins TRBV9 and TRBJ2-7; TRBD1 aligns across 7 bases. The CDR3 runs 16 residues. V lost 0 bases, J lost 0 bases, and 6 bases stayed unmatched. From germline, CDR1 is SGDLS and CDR2 YYNGEE.

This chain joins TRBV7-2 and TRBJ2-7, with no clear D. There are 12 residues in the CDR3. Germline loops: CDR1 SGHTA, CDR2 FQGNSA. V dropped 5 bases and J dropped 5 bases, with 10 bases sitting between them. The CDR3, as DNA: TGTGCCAGCAGCCCGCGCGGCGACGAGCAGTACTTC. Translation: CASSPRGDEQYF.

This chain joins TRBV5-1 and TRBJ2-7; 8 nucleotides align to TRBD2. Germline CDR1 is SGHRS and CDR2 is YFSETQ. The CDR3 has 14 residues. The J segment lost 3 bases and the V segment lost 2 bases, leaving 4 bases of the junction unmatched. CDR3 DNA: TGCGCCAGCAGCTTCGGGGGGGCCGACTACGAGCAGTACTTC. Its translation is CASSFGGADYEQYF.

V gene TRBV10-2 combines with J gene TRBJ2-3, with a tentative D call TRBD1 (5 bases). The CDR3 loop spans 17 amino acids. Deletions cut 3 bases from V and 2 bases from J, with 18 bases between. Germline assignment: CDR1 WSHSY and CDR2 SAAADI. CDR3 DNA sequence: TGCGCCAGCAGTGACTACAGGCCCGACACATACACAGATACGCAGTATTTT. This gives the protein CASSDYRPDTYTDTQYF.

The CDR3 loop is CASTQGGINEQFF. The CDR3 DNA is TGTGCCAGCACCCAAGGCGGGATCAATGAGCAGTTCTTC. The chain couples TRBV5-4 to TRBJ2-1, with TRBD2 as a possible D gene (6 bases). Germline V gene lookup returns CDR1 SGHNT and CDR2 YYREEE (reference sequence). Trimming took off 6 bases at V and 6 bases at J, with 13 bases between the two ends. This CDR3 is built from 13 residues.

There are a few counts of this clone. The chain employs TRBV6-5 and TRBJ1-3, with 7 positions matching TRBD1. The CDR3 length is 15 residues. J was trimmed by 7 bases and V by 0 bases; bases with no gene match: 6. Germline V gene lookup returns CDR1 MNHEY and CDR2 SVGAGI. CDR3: CASSYSGGLGNTIYF. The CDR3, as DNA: TGTGCCAGCAGTTACTCAGGGGGCCTGGGGAACACCATATATTTT.

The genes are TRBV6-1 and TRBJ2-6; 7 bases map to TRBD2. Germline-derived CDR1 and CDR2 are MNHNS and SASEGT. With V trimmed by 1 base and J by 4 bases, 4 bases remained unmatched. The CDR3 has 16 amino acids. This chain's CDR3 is CASSEGGGYGANVLTF. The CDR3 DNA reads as TGTGCCAGCAGTGAAGGGGGGGGGTACGGGGCCAACGTCCTGACTTTC.

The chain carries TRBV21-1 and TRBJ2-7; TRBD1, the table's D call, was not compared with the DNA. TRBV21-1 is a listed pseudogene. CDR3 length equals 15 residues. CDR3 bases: TGTGCCAGCAGCGACCAGACAGGATTCTCCTACGAGCAGTACTTC. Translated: CASSDQTGFSYEQYF.

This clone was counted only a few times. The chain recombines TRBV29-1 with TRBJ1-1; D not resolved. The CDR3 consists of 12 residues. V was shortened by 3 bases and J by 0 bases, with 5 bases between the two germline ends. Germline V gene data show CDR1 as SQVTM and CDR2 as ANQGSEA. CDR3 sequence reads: CSVERMNTEAFF. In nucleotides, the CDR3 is TGCAGCGTTGAGAGAATGAACACTGAAGCTTTCTTT. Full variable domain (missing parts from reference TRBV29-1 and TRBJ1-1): SAVISQKPSRDICQRGTSLTIQCQVDSQVTMMFWYRQQPGQSLTLIATANQGSEATYESGFVIDKFPISRPNLTFSTLTVSNMSPEDSSIYLCSVERMNTEAFFGQGTRLTVV.

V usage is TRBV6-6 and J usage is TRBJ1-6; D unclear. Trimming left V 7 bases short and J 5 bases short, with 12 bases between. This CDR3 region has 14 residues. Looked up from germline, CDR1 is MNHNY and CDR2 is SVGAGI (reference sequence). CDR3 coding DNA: TGTGCCAGCACCTTTACAGCCGATAATTCACCCCTCCACTTT. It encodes CASTFTADNSPLHF.

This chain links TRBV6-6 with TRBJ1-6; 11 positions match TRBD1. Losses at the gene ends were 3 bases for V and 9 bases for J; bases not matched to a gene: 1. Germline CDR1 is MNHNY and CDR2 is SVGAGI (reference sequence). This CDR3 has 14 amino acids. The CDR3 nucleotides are TGTGCCAGCAGTTATGGGACAGGGGGTTCACCCCTCCACTTT. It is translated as CASSYGTGGSPLHF.

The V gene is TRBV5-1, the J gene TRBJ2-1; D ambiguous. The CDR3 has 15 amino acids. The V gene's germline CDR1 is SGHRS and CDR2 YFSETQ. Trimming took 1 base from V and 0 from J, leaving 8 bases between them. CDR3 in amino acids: CASSLNTDSYNEQFF. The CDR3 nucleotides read TGCGCCAGCAGCTTGAACACAGACTCCTACAATGAGCAGTTCTTC.

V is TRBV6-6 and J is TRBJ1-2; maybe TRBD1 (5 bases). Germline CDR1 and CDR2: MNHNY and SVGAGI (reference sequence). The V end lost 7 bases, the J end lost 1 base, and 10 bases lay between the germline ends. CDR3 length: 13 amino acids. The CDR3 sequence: CASKKDSNYGYTF. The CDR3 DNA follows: TGTGCCAGCAAAAAAGACAGTAACTATGGCTACACCTTC.

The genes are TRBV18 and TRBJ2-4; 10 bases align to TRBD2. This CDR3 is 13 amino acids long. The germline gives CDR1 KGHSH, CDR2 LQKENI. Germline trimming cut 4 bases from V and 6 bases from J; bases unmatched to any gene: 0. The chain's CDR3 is CASSLAGGNIQYF. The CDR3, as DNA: TGTGCCAGCTCACTAGCGGGGGGAAACATTCAGTACTTC.

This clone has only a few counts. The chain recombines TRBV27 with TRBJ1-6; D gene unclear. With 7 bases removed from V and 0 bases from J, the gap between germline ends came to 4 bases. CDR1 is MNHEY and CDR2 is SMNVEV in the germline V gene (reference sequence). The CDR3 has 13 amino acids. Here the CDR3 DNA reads TGTGCCAGCAAGAGCTCCTATAATTCACCCCTCCACTTT. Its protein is CASKSSYNSPLHF.

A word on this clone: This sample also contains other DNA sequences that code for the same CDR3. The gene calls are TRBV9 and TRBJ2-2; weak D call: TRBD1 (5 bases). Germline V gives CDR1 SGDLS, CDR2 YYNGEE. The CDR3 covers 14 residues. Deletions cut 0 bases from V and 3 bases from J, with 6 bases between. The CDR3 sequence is CASSVGGDTGELFF. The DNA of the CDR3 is TGTGCCAGCAGCGTAGGGGGCGACACCGGGGAGCTGTTTTTT.

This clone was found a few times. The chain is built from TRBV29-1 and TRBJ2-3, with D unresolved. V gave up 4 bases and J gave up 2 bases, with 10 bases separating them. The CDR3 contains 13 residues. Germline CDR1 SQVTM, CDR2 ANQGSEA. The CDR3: CSVGAGLTDTQYF. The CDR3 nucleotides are TGCAGCGTTGGGGCCGGCCTCACAGATACGCAGTATTTT.

The CDR3 spells CASSPRGRGVGTGELFF. The CDR3 nucleotides are TGTGCCAGCAGCCCGAGAGGGCGGGGGGTGGGCACCGGGGAGCTGTTTTTT. The gene calls are TRBV7-2 and TRBJ2-2; 8 nucleotides match TRBD2. After removal of 5 bases from V and 4 bases from J, the junction contained 12 bases not matched to a gene. There are 17 residues in the CDR3. Germline lookup yields CDR1 SGHTA and CDR2 FQGNSA.